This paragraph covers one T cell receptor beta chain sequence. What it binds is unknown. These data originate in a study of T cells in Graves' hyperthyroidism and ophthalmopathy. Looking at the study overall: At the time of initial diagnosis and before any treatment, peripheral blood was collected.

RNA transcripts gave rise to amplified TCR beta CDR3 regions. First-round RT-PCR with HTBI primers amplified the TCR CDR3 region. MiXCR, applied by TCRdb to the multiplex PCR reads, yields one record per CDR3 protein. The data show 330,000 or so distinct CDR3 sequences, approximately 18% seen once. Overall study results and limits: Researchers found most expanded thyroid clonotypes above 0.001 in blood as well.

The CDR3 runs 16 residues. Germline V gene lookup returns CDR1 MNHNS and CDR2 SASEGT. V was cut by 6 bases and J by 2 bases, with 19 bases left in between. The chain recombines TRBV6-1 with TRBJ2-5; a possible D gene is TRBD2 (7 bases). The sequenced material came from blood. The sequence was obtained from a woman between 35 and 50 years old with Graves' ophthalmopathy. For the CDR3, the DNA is TGTGCCAGCAGAACATTCGGGGGGCTAAGGCAAGAGACCCAGTACTTC. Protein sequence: CASRTFGGLRQETQYF.